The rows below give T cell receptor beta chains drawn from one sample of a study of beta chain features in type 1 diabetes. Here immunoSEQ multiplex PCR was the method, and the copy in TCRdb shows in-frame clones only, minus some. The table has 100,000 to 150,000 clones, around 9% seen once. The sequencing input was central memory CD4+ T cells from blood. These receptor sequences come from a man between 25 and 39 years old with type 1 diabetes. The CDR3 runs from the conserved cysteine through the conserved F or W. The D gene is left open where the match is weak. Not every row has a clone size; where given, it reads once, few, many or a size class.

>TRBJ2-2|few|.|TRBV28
CASSLRVPSGELFF
TGTGCCAGCAGTTTGCGGGTGCCGTCCGGGGAGCTGTTTTTT
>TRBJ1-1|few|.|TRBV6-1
CASSDRDGEAFF
TGTGCCAGCAGTGACAGGGATGGTGAAGCTTTCTTT
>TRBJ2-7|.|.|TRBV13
CASSFGGNEQYF
TGTGCCAGCAGCTTTGGAGGGAACGAGCAGTACTTC
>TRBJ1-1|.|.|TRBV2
CASSEIARSFTEAFF
TGTGCCAGCAGTGAGATCGCCAGATCCTTCACTGAAGCTTTCTTT
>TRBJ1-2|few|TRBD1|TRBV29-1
CSVTGQGYGYTF
TGCAGCGTTACCGGACAGGGCTATGGCTACACCTTC
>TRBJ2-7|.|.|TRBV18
CASSYKAGTYEQYF
TGTGCCAGCTCATATAAGGCGGGAACCTACGAGCAGTACTTC
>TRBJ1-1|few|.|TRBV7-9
CASSPTPNTEAFF
TGTGCCAGCAGCCCAACACCTAACACTGAAGCTTTCTTT
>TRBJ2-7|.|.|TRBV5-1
CASSAQGYEQYF
TGCGCCAGCAGCGCCCAGGGCTACGAGCAGTACTTC
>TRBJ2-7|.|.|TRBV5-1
CASSSDNNYEQYF
TGCGCCAGCAGCTCGGACAATAACTACGAGCAGTACTTC
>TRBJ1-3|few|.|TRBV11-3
CASSSLPGNTIYF
TGTGCCAGCAGCTCCCTTCCTGGAAACACCATATATTTT
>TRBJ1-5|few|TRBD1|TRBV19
CASSSTGKVGNQPQHF
TGTGCCAGTAGCTCGACAGGGAAGGTCGGCAATCAGCCCCAGCATTTT
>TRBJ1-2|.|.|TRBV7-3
CASSLGAGASGYTF
TGTGCCAGCAGCTTAGGGGCAGGCGCCAGTGGCTACACCTTC
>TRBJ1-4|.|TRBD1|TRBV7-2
CASSYQTGDEKLFF
TGTGCCAGCAGCTACCAGACAGGGGATGAAAAACTGTTTTTT
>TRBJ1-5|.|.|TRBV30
CAWSRQAGRGQPQHF
TGTGCCTGGAGTAGGCAGGCTGGGCGGGGGCAGCCCCAGCATTTT
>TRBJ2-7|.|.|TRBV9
CASSPREQGLPYYEQYF
TGTGCCAGCAGCCCCCGGGAACAGGGCCTACCTTACTACGAGCAGTACTTC
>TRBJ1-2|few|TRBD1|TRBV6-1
CAISSGTGGYGYTF
TGTGCCATCAGCAGCGGGACAGGCGGGTATGGCTACACCTTC
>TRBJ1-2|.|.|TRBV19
CASSVRYGYTF
TGTGCCAGTAGTGTGCGATATGGCTACACCTTC
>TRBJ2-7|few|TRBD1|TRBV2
CASSLYPRGTGDEQYF
TGTGCCAGCAGCCTCTACCCGAGGGGGACAGGGGACGAGCAGTACTTC
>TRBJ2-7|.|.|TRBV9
CASSVGPREDEQYF
TGTGCCAGCAGCGTAGGCCCTCGAGAGGACGAGCAGTACTTC
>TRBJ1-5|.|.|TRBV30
CAWSVPGRNQPQHF
TGTGCCTGGAGTGTACCAGGGCGCAATCAGCCCCAGCATTTT
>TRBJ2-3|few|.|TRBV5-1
CASSYQSRDTDTQYF
TGCGCCAGCAGCTACCAGTCCCGTGACACAGATACGCAGTATTTT
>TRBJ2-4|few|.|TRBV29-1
CSVGYSGNIQYF
TGCAGCGTTGGATACAGTGGGAACATTCAGTACTTC
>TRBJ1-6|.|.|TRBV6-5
CASSELSYNSPLHF
TGTGCCAGCAGCGAACTCTCCTATAATTCACCCCTCCACTTT
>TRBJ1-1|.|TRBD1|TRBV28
CASKTGGTNTEAFF
TGTGCCAGCAAAACAGGGGGCACGAACACTGAAGCTTTCTTT
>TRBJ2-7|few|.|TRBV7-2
CASSPRSGAYEQYF
TGTGCCAGCAGCCCTCGCTCGGGGGCCTACGAGCAGTACTTC
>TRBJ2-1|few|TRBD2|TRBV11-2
CASSLALAGGNEQFF
TGTGCCAGCAGCTTAGCACTAGCGGGGGGCAATGAGCAGTTCTTC
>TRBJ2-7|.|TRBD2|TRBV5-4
CASSLIAGDYEQYF
TGTGCCAGCAGCTTGATAGCGGGGGACTACGAGCAGTACTTC
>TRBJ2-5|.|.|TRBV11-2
CASSVRRETQYF
TGTGCCAGCAGCGTCAGGAGGGAGACCCAGTACTTC
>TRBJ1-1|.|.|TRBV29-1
CSVADSVEAFF
TGCAGCGTTGCGGACAGTGTGGAAGCTTTCTTT
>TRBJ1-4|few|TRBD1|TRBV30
CAWTRQGNEKLFF
TGTGCCTGGACCCGACAGGGGAATGAAAAACTGTTTTTT
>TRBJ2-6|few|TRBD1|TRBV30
CAWSGKRQGGVSGANVLTF
TGTGCCTGGAGCGGTAAACGACAGGGGGGAGTCTCTGGGGCCAACGTCCTGACTTTC
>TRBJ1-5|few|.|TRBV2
CASREGGAQPQHF
TGTGCCAGCCGGGAGGGGGGTGCTCAGCCCCAGCATTTT
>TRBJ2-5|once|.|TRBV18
CASSRDTQETQYF
TGTGCCAGCTCACGGGACACTCAAGAGACCCAGTACTTC
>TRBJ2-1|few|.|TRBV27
CASSSTNRYNEQFF
TGTGCCAGCAGTTCCACAAACCGCTACAATGAGCAGTTCTTC
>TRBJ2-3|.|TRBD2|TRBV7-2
CASSVGGATDTQYF
TGTGCCAGCAGCGTCGGGGGGGCAACAGATACGCAGTATTTT
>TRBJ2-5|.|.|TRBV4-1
CASSRAGIWSETQYF
TGCGCCAGCAGCCGAGCCGGGATCTGGTCGGAGACCCAGTACTTC
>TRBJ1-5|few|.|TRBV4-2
CASSHQQGEPQHF
TGTGCCAGCAGCCATCAACAGGGAGAGCCCCAGCATTTT
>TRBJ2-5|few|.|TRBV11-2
CASSLETSQETQYF
TGTGCCAGCAGCTTAGAGACTAGTCAGGAGACCCAGTACTTC
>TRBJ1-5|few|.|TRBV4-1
CASSQLDSSNQPQHF
TGCGCCAGCAGCCAATTAGACAGCAGCAATCAGCCCCAGCATTTT
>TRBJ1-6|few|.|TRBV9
CASSGQMGGHSPLHF
TGTGCCAGCAGCGGCCAAATGGGGGGGCACTCACCCCTCCACTTT
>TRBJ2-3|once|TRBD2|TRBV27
CASSFVGLAAETLYDTQYF
TGTGCCAGCAGTTTTGTAGGACTAGCGGCGGAAACCCTCTATGATACGCAGTATTTT
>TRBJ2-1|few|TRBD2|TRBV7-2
CASSTGTSGVNEQFF
TGTGCCAGCAGCACCGGGACTAGCGGGGTCAATGAGCAGTTCTTC
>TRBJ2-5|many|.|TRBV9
CASSVGMAGETQYF
TGTGCCAGCAGCGTAGGGATGGCGGGTGAGACCCAGTACTTC
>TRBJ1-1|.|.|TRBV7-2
CASSLSGGSEAFF
TGTGCCAGCAGCTTGAGCGGGGGGTCCGAAGCTTTCTTT
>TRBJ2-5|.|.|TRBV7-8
CASSPYHRFQETQYF
TGTGCCAGCAGCCCGTATCACAGGTTCCAAGAGACCCAGTACTTC
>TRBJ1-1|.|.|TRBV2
CASSEGQGGLF
TGTGCCAGCAGTGAAGGGCAGGGAGGTCTCTTT
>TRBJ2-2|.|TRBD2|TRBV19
CASRGTSGGHSNTGELFF
TGTGCCAGTAGGGGGACTAGCGGGGGGCACTCGAACACCGGGGAGCTGTTTTTT
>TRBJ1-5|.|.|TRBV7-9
CASSRGNQPQHF
TGTGCCAGCAGTCGGGGCAATCAGCCCCAGCATTTT
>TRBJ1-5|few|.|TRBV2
CASSRDRTNQPQHF
TGTGCCAGCAGTAGAGACAGAACGAATCAGCCCCAGCATTTT
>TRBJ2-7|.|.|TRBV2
CASSEEGPPYEQYF
TGTGCCAGCAGTGAGGAGGGGCCCCCATACGAGCAGTACTTC
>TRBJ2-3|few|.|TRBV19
CATAGPSTDTQYF
TGTGCCACCGCAGGGCCTAGCACAGATACGCAGTATTTT
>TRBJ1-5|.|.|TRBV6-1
CAIDSGFSNQPQHF
TGTGCCATCGATTCGGGGTTTAGCAATCAGCCCCAGCATTTT
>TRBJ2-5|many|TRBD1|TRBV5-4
CASSRDREETQYF
TGTGCCAGCAGCCGGGACAGGGAAGAGACCCAGTACTTC